This record covers a single T cell receptor (beta chain). The data stem from a study of shared clonotypes between healthy human individuals. TCRdb's table, derived via immunoSEQ multiplex PCR, lists solely in-frame clones and lacks some. The data show over a million clones, 97% to 99% seen once. Among the donors, all were Caucasian adults who lived in Nashville, Tennessee. The sequenced sample was naive CD4+ T cells sorted from blood. As to subset: CD45RA+ positively selected. The TCR sequence derives from a man in his thirties or forties in good health.

CDR3 nucleotide sequence: TGTGCCGGAAGATTGGCTGGGGCCAACGTCCTGACTTTC. It codes for CAGRLAGANVLTF. The rearrangement links TRBV2 to TRBJ2-6; D uncertain. Trimming left V 11 bases short and J 2 bases short, with 10 bases between. The germline V gene encodes CDR1 SNHLY and CDR2 FYNNEI. There are 13 residues in the CDR3.